This T cell receptor (beta chain) was retrieved from a study of T cell responses to AZD1222 COVID-19 vaccine. In the study overall: Second doses were pooled across both intervals (about 4 or about 12 weeks).

Germline CDR1 reads SGHAT; CDR2 reads FQNNGV. V shed 0 bases and J 2 bases; nucleotides not matched to a gene: 7. CDR3 length: 16 amino acids. TCRdb's copy holds only in-frame clones and misses some; the assay was immunoSEQ multiplex PCR. The table records roughly 130,000 clones, around 90% of them present only once. V usage is TRBV11-2 and J usage is TRBJ2-7; 7 bases align to TRBD1. This specimen consisted of peripheral blood, obtained on day 0 of AZD1222 vaccination. The receptor's source is an adult in good health. DNA for the CDR3: TGTGCCAGCAGCTTAGATTTAGGGGGCGGGCCCTACGAGCAGTACTTC. This sequence encodes CASSLDLGGGPYEQYF.